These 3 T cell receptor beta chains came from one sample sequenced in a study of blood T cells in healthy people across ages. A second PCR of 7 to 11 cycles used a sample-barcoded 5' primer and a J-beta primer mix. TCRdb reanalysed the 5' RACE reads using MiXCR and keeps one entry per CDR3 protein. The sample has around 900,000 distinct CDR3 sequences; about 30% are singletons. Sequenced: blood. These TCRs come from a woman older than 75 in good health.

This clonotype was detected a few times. The CDR3 here is CASSPGGISGGRNEQFF. CDR3 bases: TGTGCCAGCAGCCCCGGAGGGATTAGCGGGGGCCGCAATGAGCAGTTCTTC. The chain employs TRBV3-1 and TRBJ2-1; 9 nucleotides agree with TRBD2. This CDR3 has 17 residues. The trim removed 4 bases at V and 6 bases at J, leaving 13 bases unmatched. The V gene's germline CDR1 is LGHDT and CDR2 YNNKEL (reference sequence).

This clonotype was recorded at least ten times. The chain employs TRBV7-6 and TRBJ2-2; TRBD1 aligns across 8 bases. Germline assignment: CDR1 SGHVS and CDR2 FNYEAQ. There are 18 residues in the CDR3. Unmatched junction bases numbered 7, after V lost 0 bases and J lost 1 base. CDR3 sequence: CASSLAGGGTGNTGELFF. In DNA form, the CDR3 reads TGTGCCAGCAGCTTAGCTGGGGGCGGGACAGGGAACACCGGGGAGCTGTTTTTT.

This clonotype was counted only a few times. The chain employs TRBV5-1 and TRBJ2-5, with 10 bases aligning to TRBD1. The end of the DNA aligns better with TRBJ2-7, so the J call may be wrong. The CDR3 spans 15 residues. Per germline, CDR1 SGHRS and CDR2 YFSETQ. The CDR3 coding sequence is TGCGCCAGCAGCTTCCGACAGGGGGCCCCTTACGAGCAGTACTTC. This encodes CASSFRQGAPYEQYF.